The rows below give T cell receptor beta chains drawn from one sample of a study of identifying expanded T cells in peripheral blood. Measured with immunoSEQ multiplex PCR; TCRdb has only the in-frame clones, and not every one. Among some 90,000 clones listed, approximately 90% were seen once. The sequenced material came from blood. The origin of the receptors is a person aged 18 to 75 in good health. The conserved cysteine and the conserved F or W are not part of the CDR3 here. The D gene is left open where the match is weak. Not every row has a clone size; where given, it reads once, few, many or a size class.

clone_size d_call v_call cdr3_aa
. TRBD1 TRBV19 ASSMTGTGLSYEQY
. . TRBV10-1 ASSDGGSLSPQH
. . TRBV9 ASSRTASPTDTQY
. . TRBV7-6 ASSPHWGTTYEQY
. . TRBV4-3 ASSQDRGRYTEAF
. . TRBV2 ASRSRSTNEKLF
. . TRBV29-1 SVDGGGTSDTQY
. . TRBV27 ASSLSTTGGQPQH
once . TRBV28 ASSLIGPGLQY
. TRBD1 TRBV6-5 ASSYSTGGGYEQY
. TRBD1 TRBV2 ATGGVAGNTIY
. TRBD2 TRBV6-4 ASSENGGSYNEQF
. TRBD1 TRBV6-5 ASSYFDRGTEAF
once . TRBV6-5 ASSYSGGNEKLF
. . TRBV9 ASSVLGGPQETQY
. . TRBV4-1 ASSRDHWGSQRSSSYNSPLH
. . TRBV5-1 ASSFLQGTSTDTQY
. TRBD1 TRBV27 ASRDGQGAEQY
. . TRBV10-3 AISAGSTDTQY
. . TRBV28 ASSILGTEAF
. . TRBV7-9 ASSLVRGGSSPLH